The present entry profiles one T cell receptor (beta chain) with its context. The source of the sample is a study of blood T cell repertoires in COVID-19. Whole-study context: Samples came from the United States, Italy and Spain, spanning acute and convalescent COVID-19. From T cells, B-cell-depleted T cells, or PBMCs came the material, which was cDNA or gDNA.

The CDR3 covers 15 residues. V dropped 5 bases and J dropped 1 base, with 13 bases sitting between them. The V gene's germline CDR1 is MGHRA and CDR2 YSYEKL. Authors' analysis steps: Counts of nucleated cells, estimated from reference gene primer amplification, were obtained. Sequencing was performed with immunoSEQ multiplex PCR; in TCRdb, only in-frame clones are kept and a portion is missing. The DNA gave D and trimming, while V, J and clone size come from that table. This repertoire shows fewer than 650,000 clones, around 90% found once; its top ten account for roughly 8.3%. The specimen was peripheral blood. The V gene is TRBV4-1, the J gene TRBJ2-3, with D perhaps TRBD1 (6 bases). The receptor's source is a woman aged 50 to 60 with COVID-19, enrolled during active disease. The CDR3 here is CASSFRQAGTDTQYF. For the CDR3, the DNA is TGCGCCAGCAGCTTCCGACAGGCAGGCACAGATACGCAGTATTTT.